Below are 27 T cell receptor beta chains sequenced from a single sample in a study of T cell changes during pregnancy in multiple sclerosis. TCRdb keeps only in-frame clones here, not all; method: immunoSEQ multiplex PCR. The sample has around 12,000 clones; around 88% are singletons. Material: CD8+ T cells from peripheral blood mononuclear cells, obtained in the second trimester of pregnancy. The receptors derive from a female donor in good health, enrolled as a control in a pregnancy study.

The chain is built from TRBV13 and TRBJ2-7, with 11 bases matching TRBD2. The germline V gene encodes CDR1 PRHDT and CDR2 FYEKMQ (reference sequence). The V gene end was trimmed by 5 bases and the J gene end by 3 bases; junction bases not matched to a gene: 3. This CDR3 contains 14 residues. The chain's CDR3 is CASSPGLAVYEQYF. In DNA, the CDR3 is TGTGCCAGCAGCCCGGGACTAGCGGTCTACGAGCAGTACTTC.

The V and J genes are TRBV10-3 and TRBJ2-6; D is ambiguous. V was trimmed by 0 bases and J by 0 bases, leaving 9 bases between them. CDR1 is ENHRY, CDR2 SYGVKD, per germline. This CDR3 region has 17 residues. DNA for the CDR3: TGTGCCATCAGTGAGTCAAAAGACTTCTCTGGGGCCAACGTCCTGACTTTC. Translating it yields CAISESKDFSGANVLTF.

This clone was seen once. CDR3 loop: CASWGDPPQPQHF. The CDR3 DNA follows: TGTGCCAGCTGGGGCGATCCCCCCCAGCCCCAGCATTTT. V and J are TRBV6-1 and TRBJ1-5; D is perhaps TRBD1 (5 bases). This CDR3 comprises 13 residues. V lost 8 bases and J 7 bases, leaving 15 bases between the germline ends. Germline V CDR1 and CDR2: MNHNS, SASEGT.

The gene calls are TRBV28 and TRBJ1-4; D gene ambiguous. V lost 7 bases, J lost 3 bases, and 18 bases lay in between. The CDR3 extends over 16 amino acids. Germline V gene sequence: CDR1 MDHEN, CDR2 SYDVKM. CDR3 nucleotide sequence: TGTGCCAGCACTACGCGCGGATGGATAGCTAATGAAAAACTGTTTTTT. Translation gives CASTTRGWIANEKLFF.

The V and J genes are TRBV10-3 and TRBJ2-1; 10 nucleotides agree with TRBD2. The CDR3 runs to 15 residues. Germline trimming cut 0 bases from V and 6 bases from J; bases unmatched to any gene: 2. Per the germline V gene, CDR1 is ENHRY and CDR2 is SYGVKD. The CDR3 DNA reads as TGTGCCATCAGTGAGTCTTTAGCGGGGGGCAATGAGCAGTTCTTC. This gives the protein CAISESLAGGNEQFF.

The chain joins TRBV30 to TRBJ2-1; D not certain. V was trimmed by 0 bases and J by 9 bases, leaving 12 bases between them. This CDR3 spans 13 amino acids. Looked up from germline, CDR1 is GTSNPN and CDR2 is SVGIG (reference sequence). The CDR3: CAWSVSPQAEQFF. In DNA form, the CDR3 reads TGTGCCTGGAGTGTATCCCCCCAGGCTGAGCAGTTCTTC.

The chain couples TRBV19 to TRBJ1-1; the D gene is possibly TRBD1 (6 bases). Germline CDR1 reads LNHDA; CDR2 reads SQIVND (reference sequence). CDR3 length: 12 amino acids. V was trimmed by 3 bases and J by 5 bases, leaving 7 bases between them. The DNA of the CDR3 is TGTGCCAGTAGTATTGGACAGACTGAAGCTTTCTTT. As protein: CASSIGQTEAFF.

This rearrangement joins TRBV6-5 to TRBJ1-2; no definite D call. CDR1 and CDR2 (germline): MNHEY, SVGAGI. Deletions cut 3 bases from V and 4 bases from J, with 15 bases between. The CDR3 is 15 amino acids. The CDR3 region has the DNA TGTGCCAGCAGTTATGATAGAGGGTGGGTCTATGGCTACACCTTC. Translation gives CASSYDRGWVYGYTF.

V is TRBV21-1 and J is TRBJ1-1. TRBV21-1 is flagged as a pseudogene. CDR3 length equals 10 residues. Here the CDR3 reads CASSTREAFF. In DNA, the CDR3 is TGTGCCAGCAGCACGCGTGAAGCTTTCTTT.

The CDR3 DNA sequence: TGTGCCACCAGGGGAACGCAGGGGCCCAAGGATGAGCAGTTCTTC. Its translation is CATRGTQGPKDEQFF. This sequence joins TRBV15 and TRBJ2-1; TRBD1 might be the D (6 bases). V lost 6 bases to trimming and J lost 8 bases, with 20 bases between them. The CDR3 has 15 amino acids. Germline V gene data show CDR1 as LNHNV and CDR2 as YYDKDF (reference sequence).

V usage is TRBV4-3 and J usage is TRBJ2-2, with D possibly being TRBD1 (6 bases). Germline V gives CDR1 LGHNA, CDR2 YSLEER. The CDR3 covers 16 residues. Trimming left V 5 bases short and J 0 bases short, with 13 bases between. The chain's CDR3 is CASSTRRGANTGELFF. In nucleotides, the CDR3 is TGCGCCAGCAGCACCCGCAGGGGAGCGAACACCGGGGAGCTGTTTTTT.

The genes are TRBV6-1 and TRBJ2-6; 10 positions agree with TRBD1. In germline, CDR1 is MNHNS, CDR2 SASEGT. V lost 4 bases and J lost 4; bases outside the gene matches: 1. CDR3 length: 15 amino acids. CDR3 DNA sequence: TGTGCCAGCAGTGGGACAGGGGGAGGGGCCAACGTCCTGACTTTC. It specifies CASSGTGGGANVLTF.

Only one count was recorded for this clone. J is TRBJ2-7 and V is TRBV16; D perhaps matches TRBD2 (6 bases). Germline V lookup: CDR1 KGHSY, CDR2 FQNENV. V lost 0 bases, J lost 0 bases, and 9 bases lay in between. CDR3 length: 15 amino acids. CDR3 sequence reads: CASSQSRGSSYEQYF. CDR3 DNA: TGTGCCAGCAGCCAATCCCGGGGGAGCTCCTACGAGCAGTACTTC.

V is TRBV7-9 and J is TRBJ1-2; D gene unclear. Per germline, CDR1 SEHNR and CDR2 FQNEAQ (reference sequence). The CDR3 consists of 15 residues. V was clipped by 0 bases and J by 8 bases, with 16 bases between them. Here the CDR3 reads CASSLASRGSGGYTF. CDR3 in DNA: TGTGCCAGCAGCTTAGCGAGCCGCGGAAGTGGCGGCTACACCTTC.

This clone appeared a single time. The chain employs TRBV5-1 and TRBJ1-6; no clear D gene. Deletions cut 0 bases from V and 0 bases from J, with 10 bases between. The V gene's germline CDR1 is SGHRS and CDR2 YFSETQ. The CDR3 consists of 17 residues. CDR3 sequence reads: CASSLEAHSSYNSPLHF. The CDR3, as DNA: TGCGCCAGCAGCTTGGAGGCACACAGCTCCTATAATTCACCCCTCCACTTT. The full variable domain, in which reference TRBV5-1 and TRBJ1-6 provide the parts outside the CDR3, is KAGVTQTPRYLIKTRGQQVTLSCSPISGHRSVSWYQQTPGQGLQFLFEYFSETQRNKGNFPGRFSGRQFSNSRSEMNVSTLELGDSALYLCASSLEAHSSYNSPLHFGNGTRLTVT.

The chain is built from TRBV4-1 and TRBJ2-4; D is uncertain. This CDR3 has 13 amino acids. V lost 0 bases and J 8 bases, leaving 8 bases between the germline ends. Germline CDR1 and CDR2: MGHRA and YSYEKL. The DNA for the CDR3 is TGCGCCAGCAGCCAAGAAACCGGGTACATTCAGTACTTC. This codes for CASSQETGYIQYF.

The chain employs TRBV10-3 and TRBJ2-2; the match to TRBD2 covers 11 bases. The V gene's germline CDR1 is ENHRY and CDR2 SYGVKD. Trimming removed 6 bases from V and 2 bases from J; junction bases left unmatched: 5. The CDR3 consists of 16 residues. CDR3 sequence (DNA): TGTGCCATCAGCCCAACTAGCGGGAGCAACACCGGGGAGCTGTTTTTT. Amino acid sequence: CAISPTSGSNTGELFF.

The chain has TRBV4-3 and TRBJ2-7; 7 bases agree with TRBD2. The trim removed 0 bases at V and 3 bases at J, leaving 14 bases unmatched. Germline CDR1 LGHNA, CDR2 YSLEER. The CDR3 has 18 residues. CDR3 nucleotides: TGCGCCAGCAGCCAAGAGGGGGGGGACTGGCGGGAGATCTACGAGCAGTACTTC. It translates to CASSQEGGDWREIYEQYF.

The chain joins TRBV11-2 to TRBJ1-3; the D gene is possibly TRBD1 (5 bases). This CDR3 contains 15 residues. V shed 6 bases and J shed 0 bases, with 12 bases lying between them. Germline V CDR1 and CDR2: SGHAT, FQNNGV. The CDR3 spells CASSPSGISGNTIYF. CDR3 coding DNA: TGTGCCAGCAGTCCATCAGGGATCTCTGGAAACACCATATATTTT.

There are a few counts of this clone. This chain uses TRBV30 with TRBJ2-1; 7 positions match TRBD2. With V trimmed by 0 bases and J by 7 bases, 9 bases remained unmatched. In germline, CDR1 is GTSNPN, CDR2 SVGIG (reference sequence). This CDR3 spans 15 amino acids. CDR3 protein: CAWSVDTGGYNEQFF. The CDR3 nucleotides are TGTGCCTGGAGTGTAGACACCGGGGGGTATAATGAGCAGTTCTTC.

This chain connects TRBV18 to TRBJ2-1; D call uncertain. CDR1 is KGHSH, CDR2 LQKENI, per germline. This CDR3 comprises 13 residues. V gave up 6 bases and J gave up 7 bases, with 13 bases separating them. CDR3: CASSPLSLNEQFF. Here the CDR3 DNA reads TGTGCCAGCTCTCCCCTTAGCCTGAATGAGCAGTTCTTC.

J is TRBJ2-1 and V is TRBV5-1; 10 bases agree with TRBD2. The CDR3 totals 13 residues. J gave up 9 bases and V 4 bases, and 4 bases lay outside the gene matches. Germline values: CDR1 SGHRS, CDR2 YFSETQ. The CDR3 DNA is TGCGCCAGCAGCCCTAGCGGGGGAGTTGAGCAGTTCTTC. Protein: CASSPSGGVEQFF.

V gene TRBV4-2 combines with J gene TRBJ2-7; TRBD2 agrees at 11 bases. The trim removed 3 bases at V and 3 bases at J, leaving 4 bases unmatched. Germline-derived CDR1 and CDR2 are LGHNA and YNFKEQ. The length of the CDR3 is 15 residues. CDR3 protein: CASSQLAGGSYEQYF. The CDR3 coding sequence is TGTGCCAGCAGCCAGTTAGCGGGGGGGAGCTACGAGCAGTACTTC.

The V call is TRBV9, the J call TRBJ2-1, with 12 bases that match TRBD2. V was pared by 4 bases and J by 6 bases, with 5 bases of the junction left unmatched. The CDR3 runs to 15 residues. Per germline, CDR1 SGDLS and CDR2 YYNGEE. CDR3 in DNA: TGTGCCAGCAGCCCCCGGACTAGCGGGGCCAATGAGCAGTTCTTC. Protein product: CASSPRTSGANEQFF.

The J gene is TRBJ1-1, the V gene TRBV28, with no clear D. The length of the CDR3 is 15 residues. The V gene lost 6 bases and the J gene lost 5 bases, with 19 bases spanning the gap. Germline CDR1 is MDHEN and CDR2 is SYDVKM. The CDR3, as DNA: TGTGCCAGCAGAAGAGAGGGAATGGGAGGAACTGAAGCTTTCTTT. Protein product: CASRREGMGGTEAFF.

CDR3 sequence reads: CASSLTAGGGYEQYF. The CDR3, as DNA: TGCGCCAGCAGCTTGACGGCCGGGGGGGGCTACGAGCAGTACTTC. The V call is TRBV5-1, the J call TRBJ2-7; 8 bases line up with TRBD2. V lost 1 base, J lost 3 bases, and 6 bases stayed unmatched. Germline V gene lookup returns CDR1 SGHRS and CDR2 YFSETQ. The CDR3 totals 15 residues.

This chain links TRBV5-4 with TRBJ2-2; perhaps TRBD1 as D (5 bases). The CDR3 is made up of 14 amino acids. Germline CDR1 reads SGHNT; CDR2 reads YYREEE (reference sequence). V was pared by 2 bases and J by 0 bases, with 5 bases between. CDR3 nucleotides: TGTGCCAGCAGCTTCAGGGCGAACACCGGGGAGCTGTTTTTT. Protein sequence: CASSFRANTGELFF.